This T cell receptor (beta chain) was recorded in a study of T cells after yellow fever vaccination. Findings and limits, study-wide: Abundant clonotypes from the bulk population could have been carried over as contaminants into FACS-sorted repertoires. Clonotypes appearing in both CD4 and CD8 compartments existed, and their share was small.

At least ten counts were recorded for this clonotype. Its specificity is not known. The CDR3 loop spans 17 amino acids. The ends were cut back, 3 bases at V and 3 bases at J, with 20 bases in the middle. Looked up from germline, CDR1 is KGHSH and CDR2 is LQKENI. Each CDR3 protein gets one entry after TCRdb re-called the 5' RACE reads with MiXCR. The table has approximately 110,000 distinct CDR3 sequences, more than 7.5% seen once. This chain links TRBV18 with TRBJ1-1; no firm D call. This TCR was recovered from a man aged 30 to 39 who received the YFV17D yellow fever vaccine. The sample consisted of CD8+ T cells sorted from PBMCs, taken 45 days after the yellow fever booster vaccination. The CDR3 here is CASSPWDMRAVDTEAFF. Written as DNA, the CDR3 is TGTGCCAGCTCACCCTGGGATATGAGGGCAGTGGACACTGAAGCTTTCTTT.